The 5 T cell receptor beta chains below all came from one sample that was sequenced in a study of cytomegalovirus exposure and HLA in healthy donors. Vbeta (60) and Jbeta (13) primers were used in the PCR. TCRdb's copy holds only in-frame clones and misses some; the assay was immunoSEQ multiplex PCR. This repertoire shows approximately 85,000 clones, about 80% found once; its top ten account for approximately 7.5%. The sequenced material came from PBMCs. The receptors originated from a man younger than 40 in good health and CMV-seronegative.

The chain recombines TRBV5-6 with TRBJ2-3; 9 bases fit TRBD1. CDR3 length equals 15 residues. The junction had 2 bases not matched to a gene; V was cut back by 0 bases and J by 3 bases. The germline gives CDR1 SGHDT, CDR2 YYEEEE. The CDR3 DNA follows: TGTGCCAGCAGCTTGGTAGGACAGGGGACAGATACGCAGTATTTT. Protein sequence: CASSLVGQGTDTQYF.

The rearrangement uses TRBV29-1 and TRBJ2-1; no firm D call. Trimming took off 6 bases at V and 3 bases at J, with 9 bases between the two ends. CDR3 size: 12 residues. CDR1 and CDR2 from the germline V gene are SQVTM and ANQGSEA. This chain's CDR3 is CSVSSSYNEQFF. For the CDR3, the DNA is TGCAGCGTAAGTTCTAGCTACAATGAGCAGTTCTTC.

This clone has only one observation. The chain links TRBV7-2 to TRBJ2-1, with 8 bases identical to TRBD2. The CDR3 extends over 15 amino acids. The germline gives CDR1 SGHTA, CDR2 FQGNSA. V was clipped by 5 bases and J by 2 bases; unmatched bases: 5. CDR3 loop: CASSPFSGTYNEQFF. The CDR3 DNA is TGTGCCAGCAGCCCCTTTAGCGGGACCTACAATGAGCAGTTCTTC.

This sequence joins TRBV19 and TRBJ2-3; 7 bases match TRBD1. The V segment lost 5 bases and the J segment 3 bases; nucleotides outside the gene matches: 8. Germline loops: CDR1 LNHDA, CDR2 SQIVND (reference sequence). The CDR3 spans 15 residues. The CDR3 sequence: CASSRVTGLTDTQYF. The CDR3, as DNA: TGTGCCAGTAGTCGAGTGACAGGGCTAACAGATACGCAGTATTTT.

V usage is TRBV30 and J usage is TRBJ1-5; the D is unclear. The CDR3 totals 11 residues. V gave up 0 bases and J gave up 7 bases, with 4 bases separating them. Germline CDR1 is GTSNPN and CDR2 is SVGIG (reference sequence). The CDR3 sequence: CAWSVGQPQHF. The CDR3, as DNA: TGTGCCTGGAGTGTCGGGCAGCCCCAGCATTTT.